Listed below are T cell receptor beta chains from one sample, sequenced in a study of blood T cell repertoires in COVID-19. Libraries were prepared by immunoSEQ multiplex PCR; TCRdb keeps only in-frame clonotypes and omits some of them. The table lists fewer than 350,000 clones, approximately 89% of them singletons. Sequencing was performed on peripheral blood. Every receptor here comes from a man aged 35-49 years with active or convalescent COVID-19. CDR3s include the opening cysteine and the closing phenylalanine or tryptophan. D genes are given only for firm matches. Size is omitted from some rows. Given values are once, few, many or a class for expanded clones.

CASSQGWEMNTEAFF	TGCGCCAGCAGCCAGGGGTGGGAGATGAACACTGAAGCTTTCTTT	TRBV4-1	TRBJ1-1	.	15	.
CATRTSGRTEQFF	TGTGCCACGAGGACTAGCGGGAGAACTGAGCAGTTCTTC	TRBV19	TRBJ2-1	TRBD2	13	.
CASSPGQGEEKLFF	TGTGCCAGCAGCCCCGGGCAGGGGGAGGAAAAACTGTTTTTT	TRBV2	TRBJ1-4	TRBD1	14	once
CASSPGTGIAGELFF	TGCGCCAGCAGTCCCGGGACAGGGATCGCCGGGGAGCTGTTTTTT	TRBV10-1	TRBJ2-2	TRBD1	15	.
CASSVSGELFF	TGTGCCAGCAGCGTATCTGGGGAGCTGTTTTTT	TRBV5-4	TRBJ2-2	.	11	.
CASRLSPQTGGRDEQYF	TGCGCCAGCAGGTTATCCCCCCAGACAGGGGGCCGTGACGAGCAGTACTTC	TRBV5-1	TRBJ2-7	TRBD1	17	.
CASSAELVSYEQYF	TGTGCCAGCAGCGCCGAGCTAGTATCCTACGAGCAGTACTTC	TRBV2	TRBJ2-7	.	14	.
CASSLAHGTGNNSPLHF	TGTGCCAGCAGCTTGGCCCATGGGACAGGGAATAATTCACCCCTCCACTTT	TRBV5-4	TRBJ1-6	TRBD1	17	.
CATSDSGRGRVTEAFF	TGTGCCACCAGTGATTCCGGCAGGGGGCGGGTCACTGAAGCTTTCTTT	TRBV24-1	TRBJ1-1	TRBD1	16	few
CATSDSGGEETQYF	TGTGCCACCAGTGATTCCGGCGGGGAAGAGACCCAGTACTTC	TRBV24-1	TRBJ2-5	.	14	.
CASSRLPPYYRQGGTYEQYF	TGCGCCAGCAGCCGCTTACCCCCTTACTACCGACAGGGGGGGACCTACGAGCAGTACTTC	TRBV4-1	TRBJ2-7	TRBD1	20	.
CASRDRVEQYF	TGTGCCAGCAGGGACAGGGTCGAGCAGTACTTC	TRBV6-5	TRBJ2-7	TRBD1	11	.
CASSIGRGHGYTF	TGTGCCAGTAGTATCGGCAGGGGTCATGGCTACACCTTC	TRBV19	TRBJ1-2	.	13	.
CAWSAQGAEQYF	TGTGCCTGGAGCGCACAGGGGGCCGAGCAGTACTTC	TRBV30	TRBJ2-7	TRBD1	12	.
CSVEMHGSDTF	TGCAGCGTTGAAATGCACGGGTCCGACACCTTC	TRBV29-1	TRBJ1-2	.	11	.